The rows below give T cell receptor beta chains drawn from one sample of a study of identical twins. TCRdb processed the 5' RACE reads anew with MiXCR; each CDR3 protein has one entry. The sample comprises approximately 690,000 distinct CDR3 sequences, roughly 6% of which are singletons, and approximately 2% rests with the top ten. Material for sequencing was naive T cells sorted from blood. These receptors were obtained from a man aged 18 to 30 in good health. Both conserved end residues are trimmed from each CDR3.

j_call cdr3_length v_call cdr3_aa
TRBJ2-6 12 TRBV28 ASRRRIEANVLT
TRBJ1-5 13 TRBV6-1 ASQLDRTSNQPQH
TRBJ1-1 13 TRBV9 ASSVGGRLNTEAF
TRBJ2-1 14 TRBV12-3/TRBV12-4 ASSVQGWGPSDEQF
TRBJ2-1 13 TRBV30 AWSEWDRRHNEQF
TRBJ2-1 11 TRBV29-1 SVVVSGSTEQF
TRBJ1-1 13 TRBV2 ASSEAHTMNTEAF
TRBJ2-2 11 TRBV7-2 ANRQGGAGELF
TRBJ2-7 13 TRBV7-9 ASSHTGTPSYEQY
TRBJ2-3 12 TRBV30 AWISAGLTDTQY
TRBJ1-5 11 TRBV12-3/TRBV12-4 ASSLRESQPQH
TRBJ2-1 13 TRBV4-1 ASSPGRAAYNEQF
TRBJ2-1 13 TRBV12-3/TRBV12-4 ASSRGLAGYNEQF
TRBJ2-5 11 TRBV15 ATSRGAEETQY
TRBJ2-3 10 TRBV5-1 ASSPQWDTQY
TRBJ2-7 12 TRBV9 ASSVSGGVYEQY
TRBJ2-2 16 TRBV5-1 ASSLAPPGTGDTGELF
TRBJ2-6 14 TRBV29-1 SAPERAPSGANVLT
TRBJ2-1 14 TRBV25-1 ASSLSGPSSYNEQF
TRBJ1-6 11 TRBV7-8 ASSSTLDSTLH
TRBJ2-7 11 TRBV10-3 AISTYRSYEQY
TRBJ2-1 11 TRBV29-1 SVPSGSYNEQF
TRBJ2-2 14 TRBV7-9 ASRIAGTGRSGELF
TRBJ2-5 12 TRBV5-1 ASSLQGSIETQY
TRBJ2-5 14 TRBV4-3 ASSQDATGGVETQY
TRBJ2-5 12 TRBV10-3 AISEPGKQETQY
TRBJ2-3 13 TRBV19 ASSETGTPPDTQY
TRBJ2-3 10 TRBV12-3/TRBV12-4 ASSRGTDTQY
TRBJ1-1 12 TRBV20-1 SARDPRTNTEAF
TRBJ1-1 12 TRBV7-9 ASSLMAVGGSAF
TRBJ2-2 17 TRBV6-2/TRBV6-3 ASSSRQGARRKNTGELF
TRBJ2-1 15 TRBV7-3 ASSLRGRHTQNNEQF
TRBJ2-7 11 TRBV28 ASKQGADLEQY
TRBJ2-1 12 TRBV12-3/TRBV12-4 ASAGSTPSNEQF
TRBJ1-1 10 TRBV5-1 ASSSQGIEAF
TRBJ2-1 14 TRBV25-1 ASTRGGSGIGNEQF
TRBJ2-3 15 TRBV7-9 ASSSLPSGRPTDTQY
TRBJ2-1 12 TRBV29-1 SVWREGRYNEQF
TRBJ2-7 12 TRBV6-2/TRBV6-3 ASSEKAETYEQY
TRBJ2-2 14 TRBV7-8 ASSRTSGMGTGELF
TRBJ2-5 11 TRBV7-3 ASSLEGWETQY
TRBJ2-6 12 TRBV6-1 ASTRVSGANVLT
TRBJ1-1 11 TRBV7-9 ASSVGGWTEAF
TRBJ1-2 11 TRBV6-5 ASSSGGWHGYT
TRBJ1-5 12 TRBV27 ASTPGGVGQPQH
TRBJ2-2 12 TRBV7-2 ASSLGVPFGELF